Given below is one T cell receptor (beta chain) in context. Its target is unknown. This entry belongs to a study of T cell responses to AZD1222 COVID-19 vaccine. Study outcomes and limitations: After two AZD1222 doses, spike-specific TCR breadth and depth rose versus day 0. Only a handful of AZD1222 recipients, several in all, had baseline seropositivity. The sample set comprised mostly white British donors with more females, and clonal diversity was possibly underestimated. Repertoire sampling occurred only after the peak T cell response.

CDR1 is SGHNT and CDR2 is YENEEA in the germline V gene. V was cut by 0 bases and J by 5 bases, with 7 bases left in between. The CDR3 runs 13 residues. Measured with immunoSEQ multiplex PCR; TCRdb has only the in-frame clones, and not every one. This table holds around 160,000 clones, roughly 94% found once. V usage is TRBV11-3 and J usage is TRBJ1-1; TRBD1 might be the D (5 bases). Source: peripheral blood, taken 28 days after the second AZD1222 dose. This TCR came from an adult who received the AZD1222 COVID-19 vaccine. The CDR3 loop is CASSLDQGTEAFF. As DNA, the CDR3 is TGTGCCAGCAGCTTAGATCAGGGAACTGAAGCTTTCTTT.